This T cell receptor (beta chain) was captured by sequencing in a study of cytomegalovirus exposure and HLA in healthy donors. Profiling relied on immunoSEQ multiplex PCR, and the TCRdb table lists in-frame clones only, not all of them. Among about 120,000 clones listed, roughly 90% were seen once. Trimming took off 2 bases at V and 0 bases at J, with 8 bases between the two ends. Germline assignment: CDR1 SGHDT and CDR2 YYEEEE. CDR3 length equals 14 residues. Sequencing input: PBMCs. J is TRBJ1-1 and V is TRBV5-6; TRBD1 is a possible D gene (5 bases). The TCR comes from a woman aged 18 to 35 in good health and CMV-seropositive. CDR3: CASSLGVLNTEAFF. CDR3 sequence (DNA): TGTGCCAGCAGCTTAGGGGTGTTGAACACTGAAGCTTTCTTT.